This T cell receptor beta chain is drawn from a study of blood T cell repertoires in COVID-19. Here immunoSEQ multiplex PCR was the method, and the copy in TCRdb shows in-frame clones only, minus some. The sample records about 100,000 clones, 85% to 90% being singletons. The CDR3 contains 15 residues. V was pared by 1 base and J by 2 bases, with 11 bases between. CDR1 SGHTA and CDR2 FQGNSA come from the germline V gene. The material sequenced was peripheral blood. The rearrangement links TRBV7-2 to TRBJ2-5; the D gene is possibly TRBD1 (6 bases). The receptor was derived from a human donor in a cohort sampled during active COVID-19. This CDR3 reads CASSLEGGQQETQYF. In DNA, the CDR3 is TGTGCCAGCAGCTTAGAGGGCGGACAGCAAGAGACCCAGTACTTC.